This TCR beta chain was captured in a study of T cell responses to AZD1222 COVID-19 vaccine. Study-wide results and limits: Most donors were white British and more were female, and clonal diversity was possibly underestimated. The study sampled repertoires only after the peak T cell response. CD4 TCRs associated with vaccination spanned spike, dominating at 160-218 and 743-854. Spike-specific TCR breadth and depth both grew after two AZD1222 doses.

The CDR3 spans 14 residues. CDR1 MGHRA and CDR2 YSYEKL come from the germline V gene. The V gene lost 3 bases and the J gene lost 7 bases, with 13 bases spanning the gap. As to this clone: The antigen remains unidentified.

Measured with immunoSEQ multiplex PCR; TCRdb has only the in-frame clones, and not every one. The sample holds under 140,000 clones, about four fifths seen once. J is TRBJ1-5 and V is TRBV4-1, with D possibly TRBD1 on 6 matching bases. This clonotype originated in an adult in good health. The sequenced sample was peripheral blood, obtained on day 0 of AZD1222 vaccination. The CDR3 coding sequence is TGCGCCAGCAGCCATGACAGGAGGGGACAGCCCCAGCATTTT. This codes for CASSHDRRGQPQHF.